One sample yielded the 16 T cell receptor beta chains listed below, sequenced in a study of blood T cell repertoires in COVID-19 (dated by TCRdb to about 2020). Library creation used the immunoSEQ multiplex PCR assay. The table was pulled from immuneACCESS by TCRdb, which kept in-frame rearrangements only. Such tables lose some clones; where checked, under half of the loss comes from unresolved V genes, and the rest has no known cause. The sample has under 200,000 clones on record, about four fifths of them singletons. The leading ten clones occupy over 12% of the sample. Sequencing used peripheral blood. Source of these receptors: a man between 18 and 35 years old with active or convalescent COVID-19.

The chain links TRBV28 to TRBJ1-5, with D possibly TRBD1 on 6 matching bases. V lost 4 bases and J lost 2, with 15 bases in between. CDR1 and CDR2 from the germline V gene are MDHEN and SYDVKM. The CDR3 is made up of 16 amino acids. CDR3 residues: CASSSPRRGGNQPQHF. The CDR3 DNA sequence: TGTGCCAGCAGTTCACCCCGCAGGGGTGGCAATCAGCCCCAGCATTTT.

The V gene is TRBV5-1, the J gene TRBJ1-2; D remains unclear. The V gene's germline CDR1 is SGHRS and CDR2 YFSETQ. V was cut by 0 bases and J by 0 bases, with 6 bases left in between. This CDR3 is built from 14 residues. The CDR3 protein is CASSLDSPNYGYTF. In nucleotides, the CDR3 is TGCGCCAGCAGCTTGGACAGCCCTAACTATGGCTACACCTTC.

The CDR3 DNA reads as TGCGCCAGCAGCCAAGGGGGCTCCTATGGCTACACCTTC. This codes for CASSQGGSYGYTF. The chain couples TRBV5-1 to TRBJ1-2, with 7 bases matching TRBD1. The germline V gene has CDR1 SGHRS and CDR2 YFSETQ. There are 13 residues in the CDR3. V lost 4 bases, J lost 4 bases, and 4 bases stayed unmatched.

The rearrangement joins TRBV5-6 to TRBJ1-4, with D hard to call. Germline CDR1 SGHDT, CDR2 YYEEEE. The CDR3 is made up of 13 amino acids. The V and J ends lost 2 bases and 6 bases respectively, with 8 bases between them. The CDR3 loop reads CASSLGRHEKLFF. CDR3 DNA sequence: TGTGCCAGCAGCTTAGGCAGGCATGAAAAACTGTTTTTT.

V usage is TRBV6-5 and J usage is TRBJ1-3; D may be TRBD1 (6 bases). This CDR3 has 15 residues. Trimming took off 4 bases at V and 2 bases at J, with 12 bases between the two ends. CDR1 is MNHEY, CDR2 SVGAGI, per germline. CDR3 loop: CASSLQGRAGNTIYF. The CDR3 DNA reads as TGTGCCAGCAGTTTACAGGGAAGGGCTGGAAACACCATATATTTT.

The genes are TRBV14 and TRBJ1-2; TRBD1 might be the D (6 bases). Trimming cost V 4 bases and J 5 bases, with 14 bases left between them. The CDR3 runs to 14 residues. Germline V gene sequence: CDR1 SGHDN, CDR2 FVKESK. The CDR3 here is CASSRAGANYGYTF. In DNA form, the CDR3 reads TGTGCCAGCAGCCGGGCAGGGGCAAATTATGGCTACACCTTC.

The genes are TRBV18 and TRBJ2-7, with 8 positions matching TRBD1. Losses at the gene ends were 3 bases for V and 0 bases for J; bases not matched to a gene: 7. There are 16 residues in the CDR3. Germline values: CDR1 KGHSH, CDR2 LQKENI. The CDR3 here is CASSPLRTGSSYEQYF. CDR3 sequence (DNA): TGTGCCAGCTCACCTCTCCGGACAGGGAGCTCCTACGAGCAGTACTTC.

The V call is TRBV7-3, the J call TRBJ2-5, with 15 bases matching TRBD2. The CDR3 is 18 amino acids. The V gene's germline CDR1 is SGHTA and CDR2 FQGTGA. The J segment lost 1 base and the V segment lost 5 bases, leaving 8 bases of the junction unmatched. Here the CDR3 DNA reads TGTGCCAGCAGCCCTACCGGGACTAGCGGGAGGATCCAAGAGACCCAGTACTTC. Translation gives CASSPTGTSGRIQETQYF.

This chain uses TRBV19 with TRBJ1-1, with 10 nucleotides matching TRBD1. Trimming cost V 5 bases and J 1 base; bases outside gene matches: 10. Germline values: CDR1 LNHDA, CDR2 SQIVND (reference sequence). CDR3 length equals 17 residues. CDR3 nucleotides: TGTGCCAGTAGTGCCTTGACAGGGGGCGGGCCGAACACTGAAGCTTTCTTT. Its protein is CASSALTGGGPNTEAFF.

V gene TRBV6-5 combines with J gene TRBJ2-7, with D perhaps matching TRBD1 (5 bases). In germline, CDR1 is MNHEY, CDR2 SVGAGI. Trimming removed 7 bases at V and 3 bases at J, with 13 bases between. CDR3 length: 13 residues. Written as DNA, the CDR3 is TGTGCCAGCAACCCAAGGGGAAACTACGAGCAGTACTTC. Its protein is CASNPRGNYEQYF.

This clone was recorded a few times. The V call is TRBV9, the J call TRBJ1-4, with D possibly TRBD1 on 5 matching bases. The germline V gene encodes CDR1 SGDLS and CDR2 YYNGEE. CDR3 length equals 18 residues. Trimming stripped 0 bases from V and 0 bases from J, with 15 bases between. The CDR3 is CASSVVTQVAATNEKLFF. For the CDR3, the DNA is TGTGCCAGCAGCGTAGTGACACAGGTGGCGGCAACTAATGAAAAACTGTTTTTT.

This clone was picked up a small number of times. The genes are TRBV11-2 and TRBJ1-1; 7 bases line up with TRBD1. Trimming at V came to 4 bases and at J to 6 bases, leaving 8 bases not matched to a gene. CDR3 length equals 14 residues. The germline V gene encodes CDR1 SGHAT and CDR2 FQNNGV. CDR3 sequence: CASSSSDRRSEAFF. As DNA, the CDR3 is TGTGCCAGCAGCTCATCGGACAGGAGATCTGAAGCTTTCTTT.

The rearrangement uses TRBV7-8 and TRBJ1-3, with D maybe TRBD1 (5 bases). Trimming stripped 2 bases from V and 3 bases from J, with 14 bases between. The CDR3 length is 16 residues. Looked up from germline, CDR1 is SGHVS and CDR2 is FQNEAQ. The CDR3 region is CASSLRPGTGGNTIYF. CDR3 in DNA: TGTGCCAGCAGCTTAAGGCCCGGGACTGGTGGAAACACCATATATTTT.

This chain uses TRBV7-3 with TRBJ2-2; weak D call: TRBD2 (5 bases). Trimming stripped 4 bases from V and 3 bases from J, with 12 bases between. This CDR3 comprises 15 residues. From germline, CDR1 is SGHTA and CDR2 FQGTGA. The CDR3 is CASSSKTGYTGELFF. The CDR3 bases are TGTGCCAGCAGCTCGAAAACGGGGTACACCGGGGAGCTGTTTTTT.

J is TRBJ1-1 and V is TRBV5-1, with a weak D call TRBD1 (6 bases). The CDR3 has 14 residues. Trimming cost V 0 bases and J 1 base, with 7 bases left between them. Germline V gene data show CDR1 as SGHRS and CDR2 as YFSETQ. The CDR3 region has the DNA TGCGCCAGCAGCTTGGCAGGGGAGAACACTGAAGCTTTCTTT. Translating gives CASSLAGENTEAFF.

The J gene is TRBJ1-2, the V gene TRBV7-2, with D hard to call. CDR1 SGHTA and CDR2 FQGNSA come from the germline V gene. Trimming removed 1 base at V and 5 bases at J, with 20 bases between. This CDR3 is built from 17 residues. The CDR3 nucleotides read TGTGCCAGCAGCTTAGTCTTTATGTGGCAGGCAACTTATGGCTACACCTTC. Translation gives CASSLVFMWQATYGYTF.